The clone carrying this T cell receptor beta chain came up a few times. As yet, its antigen is unknown. This sample was included in a study of T cell repertoires in cytomegalovirus infection. Across the whole study: Well-studied HLA-B-restricted CMV epitopes were used in the study alongside recently identified HLA-C-restricted ones. Evidence of both CMV infection and a matching HLA type came from public TCR beta signatures.

This CDR3 spans 16 amino acids. The V end was cut by 5 bases, the J end by 0 bases, with 16 bases between. MiXCR, applied by TCRdb to the reads, yields one record per CDR3 protein. The sample shows fewer than 150,000 distinct CDR3 sequences, under 35% of them seen only once. Study findings and constraints: Cumulated frequencies of public TCR beta families served to identify carriers of CMV plus the relevant HLA.

The gene calls are TRBV12-3 or TRBV12-4 and TRBJ1-2; perhaps TRBD1 as D (6 bases). This sequence originates from a human donor in good health (CMV status not recorded). Some clones in this sample may be carry-over from other donors' samples. This specimen consisted of CD8+ T cells from cultured PBMCs, obtained from culture after CMV antigen stimulation. The CDR3 loop reads CASSPNPQGPNYGYTF. CDR3 in DNA: TGTGCCAGCAGTCCGAACCCACAGGGCCCTAACTATGGCTACACCTTC.